What follows is one T cell receptor beta chain and its context. TCRdb's table, derived via immunoSEQ multiplex PCR, lists solely in-frame clones and lacks some. The table shows over 200,000 clones, with around four fifths occurring only once. The source of the sample is a study of cytomegalovirus exposure and HLA in healthy donors. The germline V gene has CDR1 SNHLY and CDR2 FYNNEI. The CDR3 length is 13 residues. V lost 2 bases and J 3 bases, leaving 8 bases between the germline ends. Sequencing was done on a sample of PBMCs. The source of this sequence is a young woman in good health and CMV-seronegative. This chain joins TRBV2 and TRBJ2-7; no firm D call. The CDR3 is CASSESYYYEQYF. The CDR3 nucleotides read TGTGCCAGCAGTGAATCCTACTACTACGAGCAGTACTTC.